This TCR beta chain emerged from a study of stem cell transplantation in POMP-related autoinflammatory disease. Study-level results: Unique TRB V-J gene pairings were limited in number in patients with PRAID.

Per the germline V gene, CDR1 is MDHEN and CDR2 is SYDVKM. With V trimmed by 9 bases and J by 8 bases, 14 bases remained unmatched. The CDR3 covers 14 residues. Profiled with immunoSEQ multiplex PCR; TCRdb holds only in-frame clones, not every one. Among some 65,000 clones listed, under 95% were seen once. Regarding this clone: Its antigen is still unknown.

The sequencing here drew on CD4+ T cells from PBMCs, taken after stem cell transplantation. V is TRBV28 and J is TRBJ1-2; TRBD1 aligns across 8 bases. The receptor's source is a human patient with POMP-related autoinflammation and immune dysregulation (PRAID). The T cells may come from the graft donor. DNA for the CDR3: TGTGCCAGTAACCAGGGGGCTACCTTGCGGGGCTACACCTTC. Translated: CASNQGATLRGYTF.